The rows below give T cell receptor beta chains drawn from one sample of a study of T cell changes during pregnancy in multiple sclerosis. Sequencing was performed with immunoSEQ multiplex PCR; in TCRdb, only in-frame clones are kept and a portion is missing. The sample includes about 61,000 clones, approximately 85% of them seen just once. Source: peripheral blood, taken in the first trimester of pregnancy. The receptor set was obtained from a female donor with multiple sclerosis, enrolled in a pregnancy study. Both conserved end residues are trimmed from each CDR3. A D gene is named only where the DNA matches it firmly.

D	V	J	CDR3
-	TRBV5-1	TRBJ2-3	ASSPGQTYTQY
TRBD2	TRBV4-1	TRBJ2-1	ASSSPGEEASGRLEF
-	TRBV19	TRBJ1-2	ASSSQSRPPGRFT
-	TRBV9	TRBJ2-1	ASSVVSGQQF
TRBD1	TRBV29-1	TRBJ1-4	SVEETRGLGEKLF
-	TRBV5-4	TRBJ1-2	ASSLVQMADES
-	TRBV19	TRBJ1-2	ASRPSEGRYGYT
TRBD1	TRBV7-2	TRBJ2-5	ASSFGQGIQETQY
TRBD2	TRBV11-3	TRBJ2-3	ASSFTRGLAGMDTQY
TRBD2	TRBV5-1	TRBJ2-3	ASSLALGGGTDTQY
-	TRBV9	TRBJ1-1	ASSVGHDTEAF
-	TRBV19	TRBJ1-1	ASTSGGMNTEAF
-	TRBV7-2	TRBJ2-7	ASSLSMKAGLREQY
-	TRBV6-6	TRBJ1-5	ASSWGQGGQPQH
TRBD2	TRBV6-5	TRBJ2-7	ASRKSGNHYEQY
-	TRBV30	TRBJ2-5	AWSLGTRETQY
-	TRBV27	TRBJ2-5	ASSSVVLQETQY
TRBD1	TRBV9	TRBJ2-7	ASSPRQGRSYEQY
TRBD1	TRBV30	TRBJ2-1	AWSARSTGGI
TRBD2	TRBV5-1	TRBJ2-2	ASSLGLAGGGTGELF
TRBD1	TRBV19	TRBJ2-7	LPWQGAYEQY
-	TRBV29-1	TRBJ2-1	SVHSGFSYNEQF
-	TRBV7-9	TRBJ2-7	ASSLDQLEQY
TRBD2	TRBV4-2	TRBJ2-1	ASSQDLAGLTREQF
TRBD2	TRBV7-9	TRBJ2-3	ASSLGKSGGADTQY
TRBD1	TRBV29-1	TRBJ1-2	SVQLTGTGDGYT
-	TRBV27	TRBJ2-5	ASRKQGPGQETQY
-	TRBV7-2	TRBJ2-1	ASSLVLGVGNEQF
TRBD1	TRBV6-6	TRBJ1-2	ASSFAEGQSYGYT
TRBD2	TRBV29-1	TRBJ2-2	SVDLGLAGGRTGELF
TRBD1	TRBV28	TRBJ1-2	ASSLPGQGRYGYT
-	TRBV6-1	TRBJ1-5	ASSLTNNQPQH
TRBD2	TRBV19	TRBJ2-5	ASSSGRRETQY
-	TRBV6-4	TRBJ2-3	ASSEASTDTQY
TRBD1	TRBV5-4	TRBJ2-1	ASSGRDRVEDEQF
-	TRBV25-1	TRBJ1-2	ASSDLRGDYGYT
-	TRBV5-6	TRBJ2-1	ASTRGGGPGGQF
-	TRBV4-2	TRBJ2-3	ASSQVQGLTDTQY
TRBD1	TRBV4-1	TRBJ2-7	ASSPHPGQGNYEQY
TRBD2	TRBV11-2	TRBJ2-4	ASSLDTRDYGWAKNIQY